The present T cell receptor (beta chain) was sequenced within a study of blood T cell repertoires in COVID-19. The V gene's germline CDR1 is SQVTM and CDR2 ANQGSEA. Trimming removed 4 bases at V and 4 bases at J, with 10 bases between. The CDR3 covers 12 residues. The data were produced by immunoSEQ multiplex PCR, yet TCRdb's version contains in-frame clones alone and is incomplete. Of 490,000 or so clones listed, approximately 86% are singletons. The J gene is TRBJ1-2, the V gene TRBV29-1; D uncertain. This TCR derives from a woman aged 55-70 years who had recovered from COVID-19. Sequencing was carried out using PBMCs or T cells enriched from blood (not recorded which). The CDR3 region is CSVVVPGYGYTF. The CDR3 region has the DNA TGCAGCGTTGTAGTACCAGGCTATGGCTACACCTTC.